This is a list of T cell receptor beta chains from one sample in a study of blood T cell repertoires in COVID-19. Measured with immunoSEQ multiplex PCR; TCRdb has only the in-frame clones, and not every one. The sample gives around 300,000 clones, roughly 89% of which show up once; about 0.94% is in the top ten. The sample taken for sequencing was peripheral blood. Receptors were obtained from a woman aged 40 to 49 who had recovered from COVID-19. Each CDR3 is given with its conserved first and last residue. Each record gives: J gene, clone size, V gene, D gene, CDR3 DNA, CDR3 protein. The D gene is left open where the match is weak. Only some rows state a clone size, as once, few, many or a class for expanded clones.

TRBJ2-2,-,TRBV4-2,TRBD2,TGTGCCAGCAGCCAAGGGGGACTAGCGAGGACCGGGGAGCTGTTTTTT,CASSQGGLARTGELFF
TRBJ2-2,few,TRBV5-1,TRBD1,TGCGCCAGCAGCTCGATCGACAGGGCCGGGGAGCTGTTTTTT,CASSSIDRAGELFF
TRBJ2-7,-,TRBV4-2,TRBD2,TGTGCCAGCAGCCATTTGCTAGCGGGTGTCTACGAGCAGTACTTC,CASSHLLAGVYEQYF
TRBJ2-3,-,TRBV30,-,TGTGCCTACAGTACTGGCACAGATACGCAGTATTTT,CAYSTGTDTQYF
TRBJ2-5,-,TRBV27,-,TGTGCCAGCAGTCCAGGAACGATGGAGACCCAGTACTTC,CASSPGTMETQYF
TRBJ2-3,-,TRBV6-5,TRBD1,TGTGCCAGCAGTTACCGGGACAGGGGCGGAGATACGCAGTATTTT,CASSYRDRGGDTQYF
TRBJ2-5,-,TRBV6-1,-,TGTGCCAGCAGTGATAGGCGGGAGACCCAGTACTTC,CASSDRRETQYF
TRBJ2-1,-,TRBV4-1,TRBD2,TGCGCCAGCAGCCTCGTCTATAGCGGGTCCTCCTACAATGAGCAGTTCTTC,CASSLVYSGSSYNEQFF
TRBJ2-6,-,TRBV30,-,TGTGCCTGGAGTGGTACAAAGTCTGGGGCCAACGTCCTGACTTTC,CAWSGTKSGANVLTF
TRBJ2-7,once,TRBV19,-,TGTGCCAGTAGTGACAGGCCCGGCGAGCAGTACTTC,CASSDRPGEQYF
TRBJ2-7,-,TRBV18,TRBD2,TGTGCCAGCTCACCACCGGCGGCGGGAGAGTACGAGCAGTACTTC,CASSPPAAGEYEQYF
TRBJ1-6,-,TRBV19,TRBD1,TGTGCCACCAGAGGACAGGGCAATTCACCCCTCCACTTT,CATRGQGNSPLHF
TRBJ2-1,-,TRBV7-8,-,TGTGCCAGCAGCTCGCATCTTAGCTCCTACAATGAGCAGTTCTTC,CASSSHLSSYNEQFF